This TCR beta chain was documented in a study of cytomegalovirus exposure and HLA in healthy donors (dated by TCRdb to 2015 to 2018). For the wider study: In an earlier analysis of approximately 500 of the donors, around 290 Gb of sequence data and 117 million unique TCR beta sequences from roughly 200 million T cells were reported. An early release that covered approximately 600 HLA-typed donors contained approximately 320 gigabases of sequencing data and about 93 million unique TCR sequences. The genetic ancestry cluster associated with self-reported Caucasian donors included about four fifths of the 398 genotyped donors. The study was designed to test whether signatures of past pathogen exposure could be identified by cataloging public T cell receptors. The T cell repertoires of roughly 660 subjects were profiled by immunosequencing and related to cytomegalovirus serostatus. Besides the first cohort of 500 to 700 subjects, a separate validation cohort made up of over a hundred different subjects was used. The study combined high-throughput TCR immunosequencing, statistical association of individual TCRs with disease status, and machine learning to predict cytomegalovirus infection status. A later analysis re-analyzed previously published TCR beta repertoires from approximately 700 donors and added high-resolution HLA genotyping to study TCR occurrence patterns. The later analysis used no new phenotypic data to find candidate immune exposures, relying instead on TCR beta sequences and their occurrence across donors. An earlier analysis of roughly 600 of the donors used high-throughput TCR beta sequencing to judge whether each TCR beta V gene segment behaved as functional or pseudogenic. Donor age, sex, ethnicity and CMV serostatus were collected together with the repertoire data. Genome-wide SNP genotypes for about 55% of the 666 donors were used in a later genetic analysis, which treated that subset as a discovery cohort. All discovery cohort repertoires had been generated using a single sequencing platform. HLA typing included class I and class II loci at four-digit resolution. The number of donors typed differed by locus, with 629-630 for A, B, C, DRB1 and DQB1, approximately 500 for DQA1, 600 to 610 for DPA1, and some 440 for DPB1. Roughly 5 DR-DQ haplotypes were handled as single units for association and clustering, since linkage in the cohort was strong. Across 300 to 500 genotyped donors of the cohort, an average of approximately 240,000 unique TCR beta nucleotide sequences per donor were sequenced, and 15% to 20% of those sequences were non-productive. General conclusions and limits of the study: According to the authors, the approach could potentially be generalized to other disease states and immunological phenotypes. V-gene and J-gene trimming of TCR beta chains was associated with a missense DCLRE1C variant in a later genetic analysis, and the association was replicated in an independent cohort. Assigning TCR associations to individual alleles was difficult when HLA alleles, especially DR and DQ, strongly co-occurred. Linkage disequilibrium might explain the correlated functional status among segregating V segments, but an unknown experimental factor could not be ruled out. The study listed 150 to 200 TCR beta chains as associated with cytomegalovirus. In a later analysis, some 18,000 TCR beta sequences were associated with specific HLA alleles at a false discovery rate of 0.05. Presence/absence analyses assumed roughly uniform sequencing depth across donors, an assumption that may not hold. A further reported finding was that TCR beta sequences accurately predicted the HLA-A and HLA-B alleles for most subjects in the first cohort. In a later analysis, most CMV-associated TCR beta chains were found to appear HLA-restricted, with HLA associations seemingly driven largely by CMV exposure. A later analysis reported that several top co-occurrence clusters appeared linked to parvovirus B19, influenza, CMV and Epstein-Barr virus. The cohort was sequenced for TCR beta chains only, and without alpha or paired-chain data the features that could be detected were limited. According to a later genetic analysis, donors in an Asian-associated ancestry cluster had fewer N-insertions in productive TCRs than the approximately 650-donor mean. Broadly in line with IMGT annotations, most TCR beta V segments showed up in productive rearrangements about 90% or about 30% of the time in an earlier analysis of several hundred of the donors. Immune exposure information for the cohort was limited to CMV serostatus. Some IMGT-functional V segments, including TRBV6-2 and TRBV6-3, could not be distinguished by the 87-base-pair reads and were therefore excluded. Because counts were too low, seventeen rarely observed V segments, including chromosome 9 orphons, were left out of the earlier analysis of a few hundred of the donors. The sequencing pipeline was judged likely to have produced a cluster of highly shared sequence variants as a technical artifact. Most TCR sequences were observed very rarely across donors, whereas some public TCRs were present in many individuals. Because HLA typing was unavailable for some donors at each locus, only the typed subset was used in association tests. In a later analysis, HLA-associated TCR beta chains were found to be more clonally expanded and to have lower generation probabilities than equally common non-associated chains. According to a later analysis, TCR association rates differed among HLA loci, with DRB1 alleles showing the most associated TCRs and HLA-C alleles showing the fewest. Cytomegalovirus status was reported to be diagnosed by the classifier with high specificity and sensitivity in both the original and validation cohorts. In vitro tests confirmed that a few of the cytomegalovirus-associated TCR beta chains recognize cytomegalovirus antigens.

Reading from cysteine to phenylalanine, the CDR3 counts 15 amino acids. Only the CDR3 DNA stays, 45 bases, in frame from base 1. Trimming leaves V shorter by 6 bases and J shorter by 5 bases, with the junction holding 9 bases beyond the gene matches. From the germline V gene (reference sequence), CDR1 is LNHDA and CDR2 is SQIVND. Only one count was recorded for this clone. The clone's antigen remains unknown. One base away there is no much larger clone; base qualities are not given. The library was prepared using the immunoSEQ multiplex PCR assay. A mixture of 60 forward primers for TCR Vbeta segments and 13 reverse primers for TCR Jbeta segments was used in the multiplex PCR. Amplification of the CDR3 region of rearranged TCR beta genes was performed with a multiplex PCR assay on genomic DNA. Amplified TCR beta libraries were sequenced as 87-base-pair reads on the Illumina HiSeq System. Per the original workflow: Across the 670 or so repertoires, a later analysis counted about 81 million unique TCR beta chains, roughly 11 million of which were shared by at least two donors. Raw reads were error-corrected and collapsed into unique sequences by a nearest-neighbor algorithm in which closely related sequences were merged to remove PCR and sequencing errors. CDR3 sequences were aligned to IMGT reference sequences to assign V, D and J gene segments. For a sequence to be retained, at least a six-nucleotide match to both a V gene segment and a J gene segment was required. Rearrangements were classified as productive when the CDR3 lacked stop codons and remained in frame with V and J, and all other rearrangements were classified as non-productive. CDR3 was defined by IMGT convention, running from the second conserved V-encoded cysteine to the conserved J-encoded phenylalanine. Sequences without an unambiguous match to a single V gene segment were excluded from the earlier analysis of about 640 of the donors. In an earlier analysis of around 600 of the donors, V segments were called functional above 56.7% productive rearrangements and were called segregating when the between-donor standard deviation exceeded 5%. To diagnose cytomegalovirus status from the catalog of TCR beta chain sequences, a statistical classification framework was built. In a later analysis, TCR nucleotide sequences were compared against IMGT/GENE-DB human TR gene sequences so that V and J genes could be assigned. A later analysis assigned CDR3 sequences and most-parsimonious VDJ recombination scenarios with the TCRdist pipeline. A later analysis defined each TCR beta chain by its CDR3 amino acid sequence plus V-gene family, and excluded reads lacking a unique V-gene family. To address suspected cross-contamination and a sequencing artifact, a later analysis removed 592 highly shared, low-generation-probability nucleotide sequences. In a later analysis, a clonal expansion index for each public chain was calculated from normalized within-repertoire ranks of inferred template counts. In a later analysis, generation probabilities were computed using a VDJ recombination model fitted to out-of-frame rearrangements, and the results were checked against IGoR. Hypergeometric tests were used in a later analysis to score TCR-TCR, TCR-HLA and TCR-CMV co-occurrence, with a repertoire-size bias correction applied to the TCR pairs. A later analysis estimated false discovery rates by permuting HLA or CMV assignments 20 times. In a later analysis, co-occurring TCRs were grouped with DBSCAN, and TCRdist sequence similarity was added when clustering was performed within HLA-allele-positive subsets. Repertoires with fewer than 30,000 or more than 120,000 public chains were left out of co-occurrence clustering, as were about five repertoires with anomalous nucleotide sharing. In its TCRdb copy, this immuneACCESS table keeps in-frame sequences only and misses some clones. Where compared with another copy, unresolved V genes explain less than half of these, and the others have no known cause. The V and J calls and clone size are taken from that table; D and trimming were inferred from the DNA. A total of 80,000 to 100,000 clones appear in this sample, around 67% of them only once. 2% to 2.5% of the sample is in the top ten clones.

In total, around 600 healthy bone marrow donors made up the cohort. At the time of sampling, every cohort member was nominally healthy, though immune exposures that went unrecorded were likely present. The donor tested CMV seronegative and was one of the 352 seronegative cohort members. A peripheral blood sample was collected from each donor, and TCR beta sequencing was performed on peripheral blood mononuclear cells. The Qiagen DNeasy Blood Extraction Kit was used to extract genomic DNA from the blood cell samples. The chain joins TRBV19 to TRBJ1-5, with 8 junctional bases fitting TRBD1. The sequenced sample consisted of PBMCs. This TCR came from a man in his fifties in good health and CMV-seronegative. The encoded CDR3 is CASSKGQGRDQPQHF. The DNA sequence is as follows: TGTGCCAGTAGCAAAGGACAGGGCCGGGATCAGCCCCAGCATTTT.